A single sample gave rise to the 4 T cell receptor beta chains below, sequenced in a study of Graves' ophthalmopathy and Graves' hyperthyroidism. The TCR beta CDR3 regions underwent amplification from RNA transcripts. The workflow started with a first-round RT-PCR run with HTBI primers and then moved on to a second-round multiplex PCR. TCRdb redid the calling of the multiplex PCR reads with MiXCR, one entry per CDR3 protein. The sample records some 160,000 distinct CDR3 sequences, approximately 40% being singletons. The sequencing input was peripheral blood. Source of these receptors: a man between 25 and 39 years old with Graves' ophthalmopathy.

This clonotype turned up a few times. The genes are TRBV6-1 and TRBJ1-2; 9 nucleotides line up with TRBD1. V was pared by 2 bases and J by 6 bases, with 1 base of the junction left unmatched. The CDR3 has 13 residues. The germline CDR1 and CDR2 sequences are MNHNS and SASEGT. Written as DNA, the CDR3 is TGTGCCAGCAGTGAAAGGACAGGGGATGGCTACACCTTC. Amino acid sequence: CASSERTGDGYTF.

This clonotype was recorded at least ten times. This chain connects TRBV5-1 to TRBJ1-1; D unclear. Germline assignment: CDR1 SGHRS and CDR2 YFSETQ. V lost 0 bases, J lost 2 bases, and 8 bases lay in between. This CDR3 spans 14 amino acids. This CDR3 is CASSLDLANTEAFF. The CDR3 nucleotides are TGCGCCAGCAGCTTGGATTTGGCTAACACTGAAGCTTTCTTT.

This chain uses TRBV24-1 with TRBJ2-7; D might be TRBD2 (5 bases). This CDR3 region has 12 residues. Germline-derived CDR1 and CDR2 are KGHDR and SFDVKD. Deletions cut 9 bases from V and 0 bases from J, with 8 bases between. The chain's CDR3 is CATAGDSYEQYF. For the CDR3, the DNA is TGTGCCACCGCGGGTGACTCCTACGAGCAGTACTTC.

The chain has TRBV6-1 and TRBJ2-7; 7 bases map to TRBD1. Per germline, CDR1 MNHNS and CDR2 SASEGT. With 8 bases clipped from V and 6 bases from J, the junction kept 13 bases outside the gene matches. The CDR3 extends over 14 amino acids. CDR3 region: CASAPGQSPGEQYF. The CDR3 DNA sequence: TGTGCCAGCGCTCCGGGACAGTCACCTGGCGAGCAGTACTTC.